This TCR beta chain was sequenced for a study of blood T cells in healthy people across ages. Healthy Russian Caucasian donors spanned ages about 6 to 90 years. General study findings and limits: Estimates drawn from one million T cells were deemed to understate diversity.

Next came a second PCR, run for about 7 to 12 cycles, which used a sample-barcoded 5' primer along with a J-beta primer mix. Each single sample gave us at least 2.5 million CDR3-containing paired-end reads. TCRdb used MiXCR to reprocess the 5' RACE reads, holding one entry per CDR3 protein. The sample has about 1.8 million distinct CDR3 sequences; around 48% are singletons. This clonotype has only a few counts. The antigen is not known. The source is a woman between 35 and 50 years old in good health. Sequencing was done on a sample of blood.

As DNA, the CDR3 is TGTGCCAGCAGTAAACTAACCGGGACAGGCCGCACAGATACGCAGTATTTT. Translating gives CASSKLTGTGRTDTQYF. The J gene is TRBJ2-3, the V gene TRBV27; TRBD1 matches at 8 bases. The CDR3 is 17 amino acids. Germline values: CDR1 MNHEY, CDR2 SMNVEV (reference sequence). V was pared by 5 bases and J by 1 base, with 11 bases of the junction left unmatched.